A single sample gave rise to the 10 T cell receptor beta chains below, sequenced in a study of blood T cell repertoires in COVID-19 (TCRdb year 2020). Libraries were built with the immunoSEQ multiplex PCR assay. TCRdb re-hosts the immuneACCESS table, in-frame sequences only. Its copies lack some clones; in the studies checked, an unresolved V gene accounts for under half of them, and the cause for the rest is not known. Counted in this sample were 200,000 to 250,000 clones; over 70% of them appeared once. The biggest ten clones account for 3% to 4% of the sample. The sample was PBMCs or T cells enriched from blood (not recorded which). Every receptor here comes from a woman younger than 45 who had been exposed to COVID-19.

The rearrangement joins TRBV5-4 to TRBJ2-5; TRBD2 matches at 11 bases. The CDR3 length is 17 residues. CDR1 SGHNT and CDR2 YYREEE come from the germline V gene (reference sequence). The ends lost 0 bases at V and 0 bases at J; junction bases unmatched: 4. CDR3 sequence reads: CASSLAGLAGHQETQYF. The CDR3 bases are TGTGCCAGCAGCTTGGCCGGACTAGCGGGCCACCAAGAGACCCAGTACTTC.

V and J are TRBV18 and TRBJ1-2; 9 bases match TRBD1. CDR1 KGHSH and CDR2 LQKENI come from the germline V gene. The length of the CDR3 is 15 residues. V lost 3 bases and J lost 2; bases outside the gene matches: 4. The DNA for the CDR3 is TGTGCCAGCTCACCGGGACAGGGTGCGAACTATGGCTACACCTTC. Its translation: CASSPGQGANYGYTF.

The chain uses TRBV27 and TRBJ2-1, with D uncertain. Trimming removed 0 bases at V and 7 bases at J, with 13 bases between. This CDR3 comprises 15 residues. In germline, CDR1 is MNHEY, CDR2 SMNVEV (reference sequence). The CDR3 loop is CASSLSKPEWNEQFF. CDR3 bases: TGTGCCAGCAGTTTATCGAAACCCGAGTGGAATGAGCAGTTCTTC.

J is TRBJ2-7 and V is TRBV7-2; D possibly corresponds to TRBD2 (6 bases). Per the germline V gene, CDR1 is SGHTA and CDR2 is FQGNSA. The CDR3 loop spans 14 amino acids. Trimming cost V 5 bases and J 2 bases, with 13 bases left between them. The CDR3 bases are TGTGCCAGCAGCCACCCCGGGGGTACCTACGAGCAGTACTTC. Translated: CASSHPGGTYEQYF. The complete variable domain, with remaining parts taken from reference TRBV7-2 and TRBJ2-7, reads GAGVSQSPSNKVTEKGKDVELRCDPISGHTALYWYRQSLGQGLEFLIYFQGNSAPDKSGLPSDRFSAERTGGSVSTLTIQRTQQEDSAVYLCASSHPGGTYEQYFGPGTRLTVT.

The V gene is TRBV5-4, the J gene TRBJ2-3, with D possibly matching TRBD2 (6 bases). Germline CDR1 reads SGHNT; CDR2 reads YYREEE (reference sequence). V lost 4 bases and J 3 bases, leaving 24 bases between the germline ends. The CDR3 is 18 residues long. CDR3 loop: CASSPRRLSGLGTDTQYF. The DNA for the CDR3 is TGTGCCAGCAGCCCGAGGCGGCTTAGCGGTTTGGGGACAGATACGCAGTATTTT.

This chain connects TRBV10-1 to TRBJ2-1; D possibly corresponds to TRBD2 (7 bases). Germline CDR1 reads WNHNN; CDR2 reads SYGVQD (reference sequence). The CDR3 sequence is 15 residues long. Deletions cut 4 bases from V and 3 bases from J, with 13 bases between. The CDR3 loop reads CASSVGGPRYNEQFF. The CDR3 DNA sequence: TGCGCCAGCAGTGTGGGGGGGCCCCGCTACAATGAGCAGTTCTTC.

V gene TRBV7-8 combines with J gene TRBJ2-1; no clear D gene. CDR3 length: 13 residues. From germline, CDR1 is SGHVS and CDR2 FQNEAQ. Between the trimmed V and J ends, which lost 5 bases and 0 bases, there was a span of 5 bases. The CDR3 coding sequence is TGTGCCAGCAGCCTGAGCTCCTACAATGAGCAGTTCTTC. It translates to CASSLSSYNEQFF.

The chain combines TRBV6-5 with TRBJ2-7; 7 nucleotides line up with TRBD1. The J segment lost 6 bases and the V segment lost 6 bases, leaving 8 bases of the junction unmatched. CDR1 MNHEY and CDR2 SVGAGI come from the germline V gene. This CDR3 spans 13 amino acids. Written as DNA, the CDR3 is TGTGCCAGCAGACCCGGGACAGTATTCGAGCAGTACTTC. Its translation: CASRPGTVFEQYF.

The DNA for the CDR3 is TGTGCCAGCGCACTAGCGGGAAATGAGCAGTTCTTC. Amino acids: CASALAGNEQFF. The V and J genes are TRBV28 and TRBJ2-1; TRBD2 matches at 10 bases. The V gene's germline CDR1 is MDHEN and CDR2 SYDVKM. Unmatched junction bases numbered 2, after V lost 8 bases and J lost 7 bases. This CDR3 is built from 12 residues. The full variable domain, in which reference TRBV28 and TRBJ2-1 provide the parts outside the CDR3, is DVKVTQSSRYLVKRTGEKVFLECVQDMDHENMFWYRQDPGLGLRLIYFSYDVKMKEKGDIPEGYSVSREKKERFSLILESASTNQTSMYLCASALAGNEQFFGPGTRLTVL.

CDR3 sequence (DNA): TGTGCCAGCAGCGTCGGACTAGCGGGACAGTCCTACAATGAGCAGTTCTTC. Translation: CASSVGLAGQSYNEQFF. The rearrangement uses TRBV9 and TRBJ2-1, with 12 bases that match TRBD2. The germline CDR1 and CDR2 sequences are SGDLS and YYNGEE. V trimming: 2 bases; J trimming: 1 base; junction bases outside the gene matches: 4. The CDR3 consists of 17 residues. Complete variable domain (other parts from reference TRBV9 and TRBJ2-1): DSGVTQTPKHLITATGQRVTLRCSPRSGDLSVYWYQQSLDQGLQFLIQYYNGEERAKGNILERFSAQQFPDLHSELNLSSLELGDSALYFCASSVGLAGQSYNEQFFGPGTRLTVL.